The T cell receptor beta chain under discussion was sequenced for a study of CD8 T cells in Susac syndrome. The germline V and J ends were trimmed by 6 bases and 5 bases, with 19 bases remaining between them. This CDR3 region has 14 residues. Looked up from germline, CDR1 is SQVTM and CDR2 is ANQGSEA. Roughly 0.45 to 1 ug RNA was reverse transcribed with random hexamers. TCRdb analysed the immunoSEQ multiplex PCR reads with MiXCR anew, one entry per CDR3 protein. The repertoire includes about 49,000 distinct CDR3 sequences, approximately 94% of them detected once, and roughly 0.52% sits in the top ten.

The TCR originated in a human donor in good health. The sample comprised CD8+ T cells from PBMCs. The chain has TRBV29-1 and TRBJ1-1; perhaps TRBD1 as D (5 bases). CDR3 amino acids: CSVPPWGVTTEAFF. As DNA, the CDR3 is TGCAGCGTCCCCCCCTGGGGGGTTACTACTGAAGCTTTCTTT.